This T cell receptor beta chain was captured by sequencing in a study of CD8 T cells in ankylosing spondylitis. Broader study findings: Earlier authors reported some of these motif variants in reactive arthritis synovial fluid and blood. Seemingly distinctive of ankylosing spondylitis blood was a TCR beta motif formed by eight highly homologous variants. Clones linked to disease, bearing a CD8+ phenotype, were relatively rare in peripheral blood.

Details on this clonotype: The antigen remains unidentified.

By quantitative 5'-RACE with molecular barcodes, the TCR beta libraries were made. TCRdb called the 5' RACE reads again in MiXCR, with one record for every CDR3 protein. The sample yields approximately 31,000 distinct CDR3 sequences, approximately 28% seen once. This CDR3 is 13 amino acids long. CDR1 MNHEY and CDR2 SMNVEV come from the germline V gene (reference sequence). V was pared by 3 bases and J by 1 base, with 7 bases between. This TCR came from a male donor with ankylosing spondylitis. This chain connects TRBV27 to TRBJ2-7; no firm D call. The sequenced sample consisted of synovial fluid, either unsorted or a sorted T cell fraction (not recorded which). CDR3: CASSLGPSYEQYV. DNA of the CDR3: TGTGCCAGCAGTTTGGGTCCGTCCTACGAGCAGTACGTC.